The 16 T cell receptor beta chains given below trace back to one sample, sequenced in a study of OX40 agonist ivuxolimab in advanced cancers. Data came from immunoSEQ multiplex PCR; TCRdb stores just in-frame clones and leaves some out. The repertoire holds under 90,000 clones, 86% seen once, with approximately 0.99% in the top ten. The specimen was CD4+ or CD8+ T cells sorted from blood, collected in a trial of the OX40 agonist ivuxolimab. The receptors were gathered from an adult with an advanced solid tumor such as melanoma, head and neck, liver or kidney cancer.

The sample holds a few counts of this clone. The V gene is TRBV7-9, the J gene TRBJ1-5, with unresolved D. V dropped 5 bases and J dropped 9 bases, with 11 bases sitting between them. The germline gives CDR1 SEHNR, CDR2 FQNEAQ (reference sequence). The CDR3 has 12 amino acids. In DNA form, the CDR3 reads TGTGCCAGCAGCGGTCCCAGTCGGCCCCAGCATTTT. This codes for CASSGPSRPQHF.

This rearrangement joins TRBV18 to TRBJ1-2; 7 nucleotides match TRBD1. The CDR3 length is 17 residues. Germline V CDR1 and CDR2: KGHSH, LQKENI. V lost 0 bases and J lost 7; bases outside the gene matches: 14. In DNA form, the CDR3 reads TGTGCCAGCTCACCACCGTCGGGACAGAGGACTTTCGGTGGCTACACCTTC. As protein: CASSPPSGQRTFGGYTF.

The chain recombines TRBV2 with TRBJ2-5; 8 bases match TRBD2. The germline CDR1 and CDR2 sequences are SNHLY and FYNNEI. V lost 3 bases to trimming and J lost 3 bases; unmatched junction nucleotides: 9. The CDR3 runs 16 residues. This CDR3 reads CASSEPSGLWEETQYF. For the CDR3, the DNA is TGTGCCAGCAGTGAGCCTAGCGGGCTCTGGGAAGAGACCCAGTACTTC.

This chain connects TRBV7-9 to TRBJ1-3; 7 nucleotides match TRBD1. Trimming at V came to 5 bases and at J to 5 bases, leaving 9 bases not matched to a gene. Germline CDR1 is SEHNR and CDR2 is FQNEAQ (reference sequence). The CDR3 runs to 15 residues. The CDR3 bases are TGTGCCAGCAGCCCCCAGACAGGGTTCAGAAACACCATATATTTT. This encodes CASSPQTGFRNTIYF.

This clone was observed once. The V call is TRBV11-2, the J call TRBJ1-2; unclear D gene. The V gene's germline CDR1 is SGHAT and CDR2 FQNNGV. Trimming stripped 0 bases from V and 0 bases from J, with 5 bases between. This CDR3 is built from 14 residues. The CDR3 loop is CASSLEISNYGYTF. DNA of the CDR3: TGTGCCAGCAGCTTAGAAATATCTAACTATGGCTACACCTTC. The complete variable domain, with remaining parts taken from reference TRBV11-2 and TRBJ1-2, reads EAGVAQSPRYKIIEKRQSVAFWCNPISGHATLYWYQQILGQGPKLLIQFQNNGVVDDSQLPKDRFSAERLKGVDSTLKIQPAKLEDSAVYLCASSLEISNYGYTFGSGTRLTVV.

V gene TRBV21-1 combines with J gene TRBJ2-2; TRBD2 is the table's D call, not checked against the DNA. TRBV21-1 counts as a pseudogene. The CDR3 contains 15 residues. The CDR3 sequence: CASSTNGENTGELFF. The CDR3 DNA reads TGTGCCAGCAGCACAAATGGAGAGAACACCGGGGAGCTGTTTTTT.

Here the CDR3 DNA reads TGTGCCAGCAGTTACCCCGGGGGAGGGCGTGGCACTGAAGCTTTCTTT. Translated, it gives CASSYPGGGRGTEAFF. V gene TRBV6-6 combines with J gene TRBJ1-1; the D gene is possibly TRBD1 (5 bases). CDR1 MNHNY and CDR2 SVGAGI come from the germline V gene (reference sequence). The CDR3 runs to 16 residues. Trimming pared 2 bases from V and 4 bases from J, leaving 17 bases between.

The J gene is TRBJ2-5, the V gene TRBV5-4; TRBD2 matches 14 bases. This CDR3 region has 17 residues. V lost 0 bases and J lost 0; bases outside the gene matches: 1. Germline-derived CDR1 and CDR2 are SGHNT and YYREEE (reference sequence). The DNA for the CDR3 is TGTGCCAGCAGCTTGGGACTAGCGGGGGGGAACCAAGAGACCCAGTACTTC. Amino acid sequence: CASSLGLAGGNQETQYF. Drawing the rest from reference TRBV5-4 and TRBJ2-5, the complete variable domain is ETGVTQSPTHLIKTRGQQVTLRCSSQSGHNTVSWYQQALGQGPQFIFQYYREEENGRGNFPPRFSGLQFPNYSSELNVNALELDDSALYLCASSLGLAGGNQETQYFGPGTRLLVL.

The rearrangement links TRBV7-9 to TRBJ2-1; 12 bases are shared with TRBD2. Trimming removed 3 bases from V and 7 bases from J; junction bases left unmatched: 10. Germline values: CDR1 SEHNR, CDR2 FQNEAQ (reference sequence). The CDR3 loop spans 17 amino acids. For the CDR3, the DNA is TGTGCCAGCAGCTTGCGGGCCGGACTAGCGGGGAGGAATGAGCAGTTCTTC. Amino acid sequence: CASSLRAGLAGRNEQFF.

The genes are TRBV4-1 and TRBJ2-7, with 7 positions matching TRBD2. V lost 1 base to trimming and J lost 1 base; unmatched junction nucleotides: 7. The CDR3 runs to 16 residues. CDR1 is MGHRA, CDR2 YSYEKL, per germline. CDR3 sequence: CASSQVVTGGSYEQYF. The CDR3 nucleotides are TGCGCCAGCAGCCAAGTAGTTACCGGGGGGTCCTACGAGCAGTACTTC.

As for this clone: Other DNA sequences from this sample encode an identical CDR3 as well. The J gene is TRBJ1-2, the V gene TRBV30; D possibly corresponds to TRBD1 (6 bases). The CDR3 has 13 residues. V lost 0 bases and J lost 4, with 9 bases in between. CDR1 GTSNPN and CDR2 SVGIG come from the germline V gene (reference sequence). DNA of the CDR3: TGTGCCTGGAGTGTACTAGGGGGCTATGGCTACACCTTC. It encodes CAWSVLGGYGYTF.

This clone is a singleton in its sample. The genes are TRBV6-1 and TRBJ1-2; D gene ambiguous. The CDR3 is made up of 12 amino acids. V was clipped by 4 bases and J by 5 bases, with 8 bases between them. Looked up from germline, CDR1 is MNHNS and CDR2 is SASEGT. DNA for the CDR3: TGTGCCAGCAGTGGCCACACGTATGGCTACACCTTC. Translation gives CASSGHTYGYTF.

CDR3 residues: CASSGTVNEQYF. The CDR3 DNA reads TGTGCCAGCAGTGGGACTGTAAACGAGCAGTACTTC. This chain uses TRBV2 with TRBJ2-7; D perhaps matches TRBD2 (5 bases). CDR3 length: 12 amino acids. Trimming shortened V by 4 bases and J by 5 bases, and 9 bases separated the two germline ends. In germline, CDR1 is SNHLY, CDR2 FYNNEI.

The rearrangement links TRBV23-1 to TRBJ2-5; no reliable D call. TRBV23-1 is an ORF, with its function uncertain. Between the trimmed V and J ends, which lost 1 base and 7 bases, there was a span of 13 bases. This CDR3 has 14 amino acids. The CDR3, as DNA: TGCGCCAGCAGTCAATATGTAAAGGATGGGACCCAGTACTTC. Amino acids: CASSQYVKDGTQYF.

This chain links TRBV6-1 with TRBJ2-3; 9 positions agree with TRBD1. The V and J ends lost 6 bases and 4 bases, in that order; junction bases with no gene match: 5. This CDR3 spans 14 amino acids. Germline V gene lookup returns CDR1 MNHNS and CDR2 SASEGT. The CDR3 loop reads CASRPGQGPDTQYF. DNA of the CDR3: TGTGCCAGCAGACCGGGACAGGGCCCAGATACGCAGTATTTT.

The chain uses TRBV29-1 and TRBJ1-1; no clear D. V gave up 5 bases and J gave up 3 bases, with 13 bases separating them. The CDR3 spans 13 residues. The V gene's germline CDR1 is SQVTM and CDR2 ANQGSEA. The CDR3 DNA follows: TGCAGCGTTTGTTTTCAGGCCGACACTGAAGCTTTCTTT. Its translation: CSVCFQADTEAFF. Based on the CDR3 plus reference TRBV29-1 and TRBJ1-1, the full variable domain is SAVISQKPSRDICQRGTSLTIQCQVDSQVTMMFWYRQQPGQSLTLIATANQGSEATYESGFVIDKFPISRPNLTFSTLTVSNMSPEDSSIYLCSVCFQADTEAFFGQGTRLTVV.